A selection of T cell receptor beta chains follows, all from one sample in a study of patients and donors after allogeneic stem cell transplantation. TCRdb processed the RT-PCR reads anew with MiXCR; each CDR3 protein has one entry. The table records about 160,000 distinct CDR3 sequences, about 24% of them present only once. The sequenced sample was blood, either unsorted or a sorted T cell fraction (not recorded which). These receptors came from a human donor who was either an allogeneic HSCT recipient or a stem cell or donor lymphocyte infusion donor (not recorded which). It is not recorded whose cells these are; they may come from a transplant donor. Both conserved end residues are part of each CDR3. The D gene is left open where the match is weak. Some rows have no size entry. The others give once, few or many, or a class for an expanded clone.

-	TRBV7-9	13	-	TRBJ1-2	TGTGCCAGCAGCTCCCTGGGACGCTCTGGCTACACCTTC	CASSSLGRSGYTF
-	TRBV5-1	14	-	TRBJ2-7	TGCGCCAGCAGCTTGGACCAGGTCGGCTACGAGCAGTACTTC	CASSLDQVGYEQYF
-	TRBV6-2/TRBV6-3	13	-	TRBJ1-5	TGTGCCAGCAGTTACAAAGGGCGACAGCCCCAGCATTTT	CASSYKGRQPQHF
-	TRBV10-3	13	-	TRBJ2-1	TGTGCCATCAGACCCGGGACTGCCGATGAGCAGTTCTTC	CAIRPGTADEQFF
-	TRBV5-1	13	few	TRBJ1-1	TGCGCCAGCAGCTTGCAATGGGATACTGAAGCTTTCTTT	CASSLQWDTEAFF
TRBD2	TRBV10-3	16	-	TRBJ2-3	TGTGCCATCAGTGACCCAGCGGGAGGTCGCACAGATACGCAGTATTTT	CAISDPAGGRTDTQYF
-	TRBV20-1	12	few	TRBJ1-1	TGCAGTGCTAGAGATCCCGGTGGGGAAGCTTTCTTT	CSARDPGGEAFF
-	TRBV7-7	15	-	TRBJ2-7	TGTGCTAGCAGCCCACTATCGGGCCCCTCCTACGAGCAGTACTTC	CASSPLSGPSYEQYF
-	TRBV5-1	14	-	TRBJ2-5	TGCGCCAGCAGCTTGCCTTTGGGTGGGGAGACCCAGTACTTC	CASSLPLGGETQYF
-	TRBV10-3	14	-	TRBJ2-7	TGTGCCATCAGTGCTGGGCCTCTGTCCTACGAGCAGTACTTC	CAISAGPLSYEQYF
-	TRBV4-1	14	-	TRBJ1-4	TGCGCCAGCAGCCAAGTCTCAACTAATGAAAAACTGTTTTTT	CASSQVSTNEKLFF
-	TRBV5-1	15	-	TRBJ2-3	TGCGCCAGCAGCGTGGGGCAGGGGCTCACAGATACGCAGTATTTT	CASSVGQGLTDTQYF
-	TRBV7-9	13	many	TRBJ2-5	TGTGCCAGCAGCTTGGATAATGTAGAGACCCAGTACTTC	CASSLDNVETQYF
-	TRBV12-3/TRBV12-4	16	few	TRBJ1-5	TGTGCCAGCAGTTTATCTTACAGGTTGAGCAATCAGCCCCAGCATTTT	CASSLSYRLSNQPQHF
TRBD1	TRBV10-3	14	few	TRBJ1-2	TGTGCCATCCGGGACAGCCTAACTAACTATGGCTACACCTTC	CAIRDSLTNYGYTF
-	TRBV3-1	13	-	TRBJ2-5	TGTGCCAGCAGCCGAGATCCTCAGGAGACCCAGTACTTC	CASSRDPQETQYF
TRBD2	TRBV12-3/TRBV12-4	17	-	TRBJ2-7	TGTGCCAGCAGTTTACCGTGGCTAGCGGGAGGGAAATACGAGCAGTACTTC	CASSLPWLAGGKYEQYF
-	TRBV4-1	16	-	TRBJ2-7	TGCGCCAGCAGCCCATACGAGAGGGGGGCCCTCTACGAGCAGTACTTC	CASSPYERGALYEQYF
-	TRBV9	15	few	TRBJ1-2	TGTGCCAGCAGCCCAGAAGGGGCCCTAAACTATGGCTACACCTTC	CASSPEGALNYGYTF
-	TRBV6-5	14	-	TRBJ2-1	TGTGCCAGCAGTTACTGGCCGGGATACAATGAGCAGTTCTTC	CASSYWPGYNEQFF
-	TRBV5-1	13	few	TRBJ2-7	TGCGCCAGCAGCAAGGACACGCCGAACGAGCAGTACTTC	CASSKDTPNEQYF
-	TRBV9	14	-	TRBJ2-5	TGTGCCAGCAGCGTAGGCTTCGCGGTAGAGACCCAGTACTTC	CASSVGFAVETQYF
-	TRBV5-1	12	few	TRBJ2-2	TGCGCCAGCAGGAATAGAACCGGGGAGCTGTTTTTT	CASRNRTGELFF
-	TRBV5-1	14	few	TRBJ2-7	TGCGCCAGCAGCTTGGAGCGAGCGAGGGACGAGCAGTACTTC	CASSLERARDEQYF
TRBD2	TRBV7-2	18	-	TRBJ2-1	TGTGCCAGCAGCTTAGTACTCCTGACTAGCGGGAGGGCCAATGAGCAGTTCTTC	CASSLVLLTSGRANEQFF
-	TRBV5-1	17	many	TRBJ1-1	TGCGCCAGCAGCTTTACGTGGACAGCTTTTTACGACACTGAAGCTTTCTTT	CASSFTWTAFYDTEAFF
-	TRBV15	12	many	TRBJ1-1	TGTGCCACCAGCAGTGGGGGACCTGAAGCTTTCTTT	CATSSGGPEAFF
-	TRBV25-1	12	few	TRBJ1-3	TGTGCCAGCAGTGGACCTGGAAACACCATATATTTT	CASSGPGNTIYF
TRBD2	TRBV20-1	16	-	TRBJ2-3	TGCAGTGCTAGAGTCCCCGGGGCGGGGGGCGCAGATACGCAGTATTTT	CSARVPGAGGADTQYF
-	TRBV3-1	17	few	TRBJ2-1	TGTGCCAGCAGCCAAGATCTCGTCGGGCCCGAAGGCAATGAGCAGTTCTTC	CASSQDLVGPEGNEQFF
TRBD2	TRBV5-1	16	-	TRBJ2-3	TGCGCCAGCAGCTTGTGGGCTAGCGGGACCACAGATACGCAGTATTTT	CASSLWASGTTDTQYF
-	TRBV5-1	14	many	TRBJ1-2	TGCGCCAGCAGCTTCGGCCAGGAAGACTATGGCTACACCTTC	CASSFGQEDYGYTF
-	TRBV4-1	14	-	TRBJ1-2	TGCGCCAGCAGCCAAGCTCCCCGGGGGTATGGCTACACCTTC	CASSQAPRGYGYTF
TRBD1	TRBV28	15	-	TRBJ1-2	TGTGCCAGCAGGGCGGCCGGGACAGCAAACTATGGCTACACCTTC	CASRAAGTANYGYTF
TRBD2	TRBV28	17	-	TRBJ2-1	TGTGCCAGCGGTAGCGGGAGAAACCCCTTGGAGAATAATGAGCAGTTCTTC	CASGSGRNPLENNEQFF
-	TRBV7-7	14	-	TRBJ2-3	TGTGCCAGCAGCTTCTCACAAAGCACAGATACGCAGTATTTT	CASSFSQSTDTQYF
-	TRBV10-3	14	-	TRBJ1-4	TGTGCCATCAGTGATGGGGGGCGCGATGAAAAACTGTTTTTT	CAISDGGRDEKLFF
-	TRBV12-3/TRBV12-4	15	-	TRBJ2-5	TGTGCCAGCAGTCTGAACCTCGGGCCCTCGGAGACCCAGTACTTC	CASSLNLGPSETQYF
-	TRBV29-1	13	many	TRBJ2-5	TGCAGCCTGTTGGCGCAGGGACAAGAGACCCAGTACTTC	CSLLAQGQETQYF
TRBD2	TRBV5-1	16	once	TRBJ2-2	TGCGCCAGCAGCTTGGAACCGGGGGGTCACACCGGGGAGCTGTTTTTT	CASSLEPGGHTGELFF
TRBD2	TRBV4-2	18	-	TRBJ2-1	TGTGCCAGCAGCCAAGAAGGACTAGCGGGGGGCGCCTACAATGAGCAGTTCTTC	CASSQEGLAGGAYNEQFF
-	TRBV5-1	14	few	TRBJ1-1	TGCGCCAGCAGCTTGGATATCGGGGACACTGAAGCTTTCTTT	CASSLDIGDTEAFF